The T cell receptor beta chain described here comes from a study of CD8 T cells in ankylosing spondylitis. TCRdb re-analysed the 5' RACE reads in MiXCR, keeping a single row per CDR3 protein. The top ten clones hold about 7.8% of a sample with about 160,000 distinct CDR3 sequences, approximately 20% of them seen once. This TCR was recovered from a male donor with ankylosing spondylitis or in good health (not recorded which). The specimen sequenced was blood, either unsorted or a sorted T cell fraction (not recorded which).

In nucleotides, the CDR3 is TGCAGCGTTCATCGGCGGACTGAAGCTTTCTTT. Protein product: CSVHRRTEAFF. V usage is TRBV29-1 and J usage is TRBJ1-1, with unresolved D. V gave up 5 bases and J gave up 5 bases, with 9 bases separating them. Per the germline V gene, CDR1 is SQVTM and CDR2 is ANQGSEA. The CDR3 contains 11 residues.